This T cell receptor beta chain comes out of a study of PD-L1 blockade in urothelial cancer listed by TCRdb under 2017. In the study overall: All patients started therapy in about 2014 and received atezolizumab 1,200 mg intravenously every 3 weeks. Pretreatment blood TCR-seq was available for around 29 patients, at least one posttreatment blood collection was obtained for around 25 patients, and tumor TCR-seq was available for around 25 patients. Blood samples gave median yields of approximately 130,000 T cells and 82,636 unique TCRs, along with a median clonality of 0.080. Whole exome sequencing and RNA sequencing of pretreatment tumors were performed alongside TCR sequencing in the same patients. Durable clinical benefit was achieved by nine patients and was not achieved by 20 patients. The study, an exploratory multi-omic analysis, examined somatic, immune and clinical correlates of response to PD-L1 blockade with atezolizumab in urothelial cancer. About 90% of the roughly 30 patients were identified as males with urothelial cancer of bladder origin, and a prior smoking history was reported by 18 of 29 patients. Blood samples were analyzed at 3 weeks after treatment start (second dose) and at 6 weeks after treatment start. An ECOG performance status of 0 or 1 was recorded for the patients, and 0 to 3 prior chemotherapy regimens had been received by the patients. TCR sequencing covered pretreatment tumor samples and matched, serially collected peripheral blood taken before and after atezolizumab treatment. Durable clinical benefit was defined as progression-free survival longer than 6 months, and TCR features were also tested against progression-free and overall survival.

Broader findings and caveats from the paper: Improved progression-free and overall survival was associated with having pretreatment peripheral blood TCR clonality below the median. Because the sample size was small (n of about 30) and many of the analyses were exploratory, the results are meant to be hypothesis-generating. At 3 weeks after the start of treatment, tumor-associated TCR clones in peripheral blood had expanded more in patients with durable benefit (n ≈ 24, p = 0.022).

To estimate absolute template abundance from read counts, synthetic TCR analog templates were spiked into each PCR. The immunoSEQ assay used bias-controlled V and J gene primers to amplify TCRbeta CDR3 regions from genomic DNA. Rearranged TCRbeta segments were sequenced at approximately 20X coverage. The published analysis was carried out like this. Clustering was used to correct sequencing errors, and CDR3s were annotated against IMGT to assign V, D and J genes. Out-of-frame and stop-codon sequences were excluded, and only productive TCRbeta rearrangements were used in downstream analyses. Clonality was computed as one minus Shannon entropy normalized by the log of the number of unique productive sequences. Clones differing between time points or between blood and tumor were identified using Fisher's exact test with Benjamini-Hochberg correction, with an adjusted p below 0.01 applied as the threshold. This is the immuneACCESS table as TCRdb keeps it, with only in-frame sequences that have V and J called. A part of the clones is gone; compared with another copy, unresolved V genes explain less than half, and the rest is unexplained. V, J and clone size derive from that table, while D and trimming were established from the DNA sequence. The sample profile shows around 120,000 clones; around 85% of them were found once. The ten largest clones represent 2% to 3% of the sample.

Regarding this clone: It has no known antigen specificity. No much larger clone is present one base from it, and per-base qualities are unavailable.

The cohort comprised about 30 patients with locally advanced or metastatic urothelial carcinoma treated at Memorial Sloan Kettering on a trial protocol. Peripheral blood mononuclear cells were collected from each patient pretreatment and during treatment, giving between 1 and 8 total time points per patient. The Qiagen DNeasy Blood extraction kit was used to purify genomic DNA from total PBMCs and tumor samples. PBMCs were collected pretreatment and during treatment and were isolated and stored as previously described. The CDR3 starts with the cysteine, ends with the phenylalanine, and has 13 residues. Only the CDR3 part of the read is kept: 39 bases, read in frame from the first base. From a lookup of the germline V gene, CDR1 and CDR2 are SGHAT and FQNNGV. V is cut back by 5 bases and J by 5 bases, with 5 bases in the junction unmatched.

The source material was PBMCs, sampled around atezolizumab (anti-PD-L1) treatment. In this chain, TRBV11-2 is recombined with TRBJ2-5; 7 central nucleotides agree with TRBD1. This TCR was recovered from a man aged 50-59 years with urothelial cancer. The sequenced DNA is TGTGCCAGCAGCCCCTCACAGGGGGAGACCCAGTACTTC. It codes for CASSPSQGETQYF.